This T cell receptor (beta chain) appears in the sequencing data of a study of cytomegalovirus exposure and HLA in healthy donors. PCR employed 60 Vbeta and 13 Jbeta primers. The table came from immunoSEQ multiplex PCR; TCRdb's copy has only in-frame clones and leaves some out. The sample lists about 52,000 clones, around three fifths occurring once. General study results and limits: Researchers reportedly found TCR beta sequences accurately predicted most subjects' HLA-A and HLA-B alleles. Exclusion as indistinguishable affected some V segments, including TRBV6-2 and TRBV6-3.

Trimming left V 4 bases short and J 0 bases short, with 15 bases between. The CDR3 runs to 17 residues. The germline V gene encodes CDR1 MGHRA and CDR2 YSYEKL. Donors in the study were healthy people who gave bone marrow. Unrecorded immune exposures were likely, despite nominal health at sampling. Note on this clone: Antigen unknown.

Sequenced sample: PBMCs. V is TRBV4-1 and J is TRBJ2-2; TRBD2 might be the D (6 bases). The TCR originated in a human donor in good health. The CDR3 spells CASSPGSGPPNTGELFF. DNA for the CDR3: TGCGCCAGCAGCCCGGGGAGCGGGCCTCCGAACACCGGGGAGCTGTTTTTT.